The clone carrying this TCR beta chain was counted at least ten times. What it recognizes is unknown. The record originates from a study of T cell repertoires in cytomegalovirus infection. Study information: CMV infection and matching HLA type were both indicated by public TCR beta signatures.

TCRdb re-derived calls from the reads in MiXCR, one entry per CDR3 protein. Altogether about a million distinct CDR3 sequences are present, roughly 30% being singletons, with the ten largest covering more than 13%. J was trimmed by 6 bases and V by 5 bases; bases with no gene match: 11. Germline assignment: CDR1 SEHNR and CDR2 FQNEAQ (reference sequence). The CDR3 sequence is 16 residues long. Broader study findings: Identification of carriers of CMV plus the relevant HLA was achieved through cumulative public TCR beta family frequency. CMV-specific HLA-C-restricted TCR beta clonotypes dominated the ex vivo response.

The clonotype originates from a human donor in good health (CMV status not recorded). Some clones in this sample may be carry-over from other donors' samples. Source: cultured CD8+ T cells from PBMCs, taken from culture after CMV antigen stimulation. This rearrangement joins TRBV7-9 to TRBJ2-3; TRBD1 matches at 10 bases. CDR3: CASSGRRTGGVDTQYF. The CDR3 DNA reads TGTGCCAGCAGCGGCCGACGGACAGGGGGTGTGGATACGCAGTATTTT. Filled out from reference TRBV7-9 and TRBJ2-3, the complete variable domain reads DTGVSQNPRHKITKRGQNVTFRCDPISEHNRLYWYRQTLGQGPEFLTYFQNEAQLEKSRLLSDRFSAERPKGSFSTLEIQRTEQGDSAMYLCASSGRRTGGVDTQYFGPGTRLTVL.